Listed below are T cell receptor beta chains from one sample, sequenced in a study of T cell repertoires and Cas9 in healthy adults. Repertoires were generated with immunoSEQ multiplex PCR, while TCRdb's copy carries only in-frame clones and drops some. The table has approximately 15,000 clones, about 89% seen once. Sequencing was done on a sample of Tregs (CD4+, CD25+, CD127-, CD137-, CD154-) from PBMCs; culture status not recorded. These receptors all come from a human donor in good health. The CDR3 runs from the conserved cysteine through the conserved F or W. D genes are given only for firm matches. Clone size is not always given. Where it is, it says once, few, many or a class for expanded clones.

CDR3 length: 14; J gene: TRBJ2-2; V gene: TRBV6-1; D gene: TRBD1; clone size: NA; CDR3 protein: CASRRTGDTGELFF; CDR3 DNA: TGTGCCAGCAGGAGGACAGGGGACACCGGGGAGCTGTTTTTT
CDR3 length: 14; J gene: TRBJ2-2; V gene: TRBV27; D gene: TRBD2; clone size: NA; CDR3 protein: CASKRGIETGELFF; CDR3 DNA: TGTGCCAGCAAGCGGGGGATTGAGACCGGGGAGCTGTTTTTT
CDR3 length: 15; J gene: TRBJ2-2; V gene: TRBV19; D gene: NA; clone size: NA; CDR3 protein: CASRDERQPVRELFF; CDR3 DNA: TGTGCCAGTAGGGACGAGCGACAACCCGTCCGGGAGCTGTTTTTT
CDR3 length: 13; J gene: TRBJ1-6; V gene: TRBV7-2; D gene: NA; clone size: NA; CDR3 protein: CASSSAPGSPLHF; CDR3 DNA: TGTGCCAGCAGCAGTGCCCCAGGTTCACCCCTCCACTTT
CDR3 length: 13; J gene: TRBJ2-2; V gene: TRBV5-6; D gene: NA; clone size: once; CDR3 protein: CASSLPSTGELFF; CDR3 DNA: TGTGCCAGCAGCTTGCCCAGCACCGGGGAGCTGTTTTTT
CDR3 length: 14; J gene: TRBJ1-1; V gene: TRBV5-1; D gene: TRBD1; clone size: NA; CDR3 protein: CASSTRQGDTEAFF; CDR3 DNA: TGCGCCAGCAGCACAAGACAGGGAGACACTGAAGCTTTCTTT
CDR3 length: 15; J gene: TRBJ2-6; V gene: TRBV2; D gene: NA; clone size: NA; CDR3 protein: CASRESDSGANVLTF; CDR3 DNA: TGTGCCAGCAGGGAGAGTGACTCTGGGGCCAACGTCCTGACTTTC
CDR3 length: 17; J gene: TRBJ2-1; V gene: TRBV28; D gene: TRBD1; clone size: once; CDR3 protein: CASSLPGQGNAYNEQFF; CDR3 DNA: TGTGCCAGCAGTTTACCCGGACAGGGAAATGCATACAATGAGCAGTTCTTC
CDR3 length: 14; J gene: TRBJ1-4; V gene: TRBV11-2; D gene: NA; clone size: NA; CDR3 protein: CASSRTGVGEKLFF; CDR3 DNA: TGTGCCAGCAGCCGAACGGGGGTTGGGGAAAAACTGTTTTTT
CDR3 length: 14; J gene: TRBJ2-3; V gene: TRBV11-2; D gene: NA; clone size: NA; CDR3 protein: CASSLLGSTDTQYF; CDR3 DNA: TGTGCCAGCAGCTTATTAGGGTCCACAGATACGCAGTATTTT
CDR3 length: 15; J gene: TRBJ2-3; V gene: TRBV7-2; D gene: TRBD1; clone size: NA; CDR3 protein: CASSPGQGVADTQYF; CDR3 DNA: TGTGCCAGCAGCCCGGGACAGGGAGTAGCAGATACGCAGTATTTT
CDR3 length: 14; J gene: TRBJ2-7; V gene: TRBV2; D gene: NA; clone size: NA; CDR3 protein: CASSEVSRANEQYF; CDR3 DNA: TGTGCCAGCAGTGAAGTGAGTCGGGCGAACGAGCAGTACTTC
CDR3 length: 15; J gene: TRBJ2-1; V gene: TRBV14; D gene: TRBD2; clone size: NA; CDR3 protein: CASSHGSGGTGEQFF; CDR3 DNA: TGTGCCAGCAGCCATGGTAGCGGGGGTACAGGTGAGCAGTTCTTC
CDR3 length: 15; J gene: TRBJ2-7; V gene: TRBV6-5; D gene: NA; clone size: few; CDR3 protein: CASSPMTRGGYEQYF; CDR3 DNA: TGTGCCAGCAGTCCGATGACAAGGGGGGGGTACGAGCAGTACTTC
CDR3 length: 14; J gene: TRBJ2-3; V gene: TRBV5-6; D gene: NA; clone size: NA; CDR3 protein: CASSLDGGRGTQYF; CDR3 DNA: TGTGCCAGCAGCTTGGATGGGGGGCGGGGTACGCAGTATTTT
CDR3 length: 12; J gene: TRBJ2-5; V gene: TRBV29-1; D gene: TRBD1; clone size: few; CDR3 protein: CSGRQGQETQYF; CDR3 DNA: TGCAGCGGTAGACAGGGGCAAGAGACCCAGTACTTC
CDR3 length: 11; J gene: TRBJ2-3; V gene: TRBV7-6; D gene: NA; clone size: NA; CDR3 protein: CASSLEDTQYF; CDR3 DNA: TGTGCCAGCAGCTTAGAAGATACGCAGTATTTT
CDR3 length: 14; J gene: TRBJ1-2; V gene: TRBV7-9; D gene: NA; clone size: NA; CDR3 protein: CASSLGQQYYGYTF; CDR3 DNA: TGTGCCAGCAGCTTAGGACAGCAATACTATGGCTACACCTTC
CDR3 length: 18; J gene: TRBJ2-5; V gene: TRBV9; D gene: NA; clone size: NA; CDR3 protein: CASSVVSGLAKIQETQYF; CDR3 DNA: TGTGCCAGCAGCGTAGTTAGCGGCCTAGCAAAAATTCAAGAGACCCAGTACTTC
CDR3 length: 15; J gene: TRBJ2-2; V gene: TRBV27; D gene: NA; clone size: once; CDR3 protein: CASSLFSRATGELFF; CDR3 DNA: TGTGCCAGCAGTTTATTTAGCCGGGCGACCGGGGAGCTGTTTTTT
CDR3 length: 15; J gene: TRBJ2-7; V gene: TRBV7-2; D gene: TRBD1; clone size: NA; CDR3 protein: CASSWRTGASYEQYF; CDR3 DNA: TGTGCCAGCAGCTGGAGGACAGGCGCCTCCTACGAGCAGTACTTC
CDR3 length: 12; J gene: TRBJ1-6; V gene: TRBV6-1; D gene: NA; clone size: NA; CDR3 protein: CASSDVGAPLHF; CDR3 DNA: TGTGCCAGCAGTGATGTGGGTGCACCCCTCCACTTT
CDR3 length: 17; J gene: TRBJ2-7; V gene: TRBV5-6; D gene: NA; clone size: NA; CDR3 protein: CASSFITVTQNPYEQYF; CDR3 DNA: TGTGCCAGCAGCTTTATTACTGTGACACAAAATCCCTACGAGCAGTACTTC
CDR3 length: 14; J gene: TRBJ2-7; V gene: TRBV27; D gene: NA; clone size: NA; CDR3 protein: CASWSPAATYEQYF; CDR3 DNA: TGTGCCAGCTGGTCCCCCGCGGCGACCTACGAGCAGTACTTC
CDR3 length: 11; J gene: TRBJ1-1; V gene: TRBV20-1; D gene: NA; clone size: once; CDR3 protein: CSSTGNTEAFF; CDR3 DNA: TGCAGTTCCACAGGGAACACTGAAGCTTTCTTT
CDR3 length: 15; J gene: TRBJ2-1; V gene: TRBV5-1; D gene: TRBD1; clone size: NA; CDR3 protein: CASSLEGAGTSEQFF; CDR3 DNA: TGCGCCAGCAGCTTAGAGGGGGCTGGGACCAGTGAGCAGTTCTTC
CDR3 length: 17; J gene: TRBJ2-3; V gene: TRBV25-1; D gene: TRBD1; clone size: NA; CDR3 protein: CASSELYGDRGMDTQYF; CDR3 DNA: TGTGCCAGCAGTGAATTATATGGGGACAGGGGGATGGATACGCAGTATTTT
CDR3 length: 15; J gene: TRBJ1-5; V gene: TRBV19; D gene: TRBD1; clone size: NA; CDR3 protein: CASSIFTGVNQPQHF; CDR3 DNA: TGTGCCAGTAGTATCTTCACAGGGGTTAATCAGCCCCAGCATTTT
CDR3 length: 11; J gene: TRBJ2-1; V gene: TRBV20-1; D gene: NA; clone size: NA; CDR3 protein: CSADHPYEQFF; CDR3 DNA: TGCAGTGCCGACCATCCTTACGAGCAGTTCTTC
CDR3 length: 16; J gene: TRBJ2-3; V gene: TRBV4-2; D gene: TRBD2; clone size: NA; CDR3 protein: CASSRTSGGAVDTQYF; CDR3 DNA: TGTGCCAGCAGTCGTACTAGCGGGGGCGCGGTGGATACGCAGTATTTT
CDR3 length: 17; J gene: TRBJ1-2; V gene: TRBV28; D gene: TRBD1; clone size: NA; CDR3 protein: CASSPGGQAILNYGYTF; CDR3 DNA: TGTGCCAGCAGTCCAGGGGGACAGGCCATCCTTAACTATGGCTACACCTTC
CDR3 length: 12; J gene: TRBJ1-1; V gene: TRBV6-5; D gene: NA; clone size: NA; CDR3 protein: CASSRLGYEAFF; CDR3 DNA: TGTGCCAGCAGTCGACTAGGATATGAAGCTTTCTTT
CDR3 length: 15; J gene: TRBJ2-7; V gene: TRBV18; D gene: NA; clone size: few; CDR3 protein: CASSPNRVISYEQYF; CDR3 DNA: TGTGCCAGCTCACCTAACAGGGTAATTAGCTACGAGCAGTACTTC